This TCR beta chain is from a study of shared clonotypes between healthy human individuals. Profiled with immunoSEQ multiplex PCR; TCRdb holds only in-frame clones, not every one. This sample has around 1.5 million clones, with 95% to 99% found just once. This clone was picked up one time. Germline CDR1 SGHNT, CDR2 YYREEE (reference sequence). The V and J ends lost 3 bases and 6 bases, in that order; junction bases with no gene match: 7. This CDR3 comprises 14 residues. This TCR derives from a man aged 25-45 years in good health. The chain has TRBV5-4 and TRBJ2-7; 9 bases are a match to TRBD2. The sample consisted of naive CD4+ T cells sorted from blood. As for subset: CD45RA+ positively selected. CDR3 protein: CASSSVAGEVEQYF. The DNA of the CDR3 is TGTGCCAGCAGCTCAGTAGCGGGAGAGGTCGAGCAGTACTTC.